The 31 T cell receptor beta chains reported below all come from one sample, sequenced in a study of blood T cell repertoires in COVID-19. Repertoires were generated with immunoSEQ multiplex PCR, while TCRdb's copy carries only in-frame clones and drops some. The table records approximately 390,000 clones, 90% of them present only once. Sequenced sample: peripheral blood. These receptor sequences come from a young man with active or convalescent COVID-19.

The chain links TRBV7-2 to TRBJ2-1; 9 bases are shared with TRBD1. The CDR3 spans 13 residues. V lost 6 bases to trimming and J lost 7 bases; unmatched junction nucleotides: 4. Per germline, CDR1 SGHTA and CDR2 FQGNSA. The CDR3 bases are TGTGCCAGCAGTTCAGACAGGGGGAATGAGCAGTTCTTC. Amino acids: CASSSDRGNEQFF.

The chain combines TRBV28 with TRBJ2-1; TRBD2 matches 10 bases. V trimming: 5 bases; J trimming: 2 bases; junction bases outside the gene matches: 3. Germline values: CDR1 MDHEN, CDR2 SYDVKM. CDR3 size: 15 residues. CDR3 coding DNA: TGTGCCAGCAGTCCGCTAGCGGGAGCCTACAATGAGCAGTTCTTC. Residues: CASSPLAGAYNEQFF.

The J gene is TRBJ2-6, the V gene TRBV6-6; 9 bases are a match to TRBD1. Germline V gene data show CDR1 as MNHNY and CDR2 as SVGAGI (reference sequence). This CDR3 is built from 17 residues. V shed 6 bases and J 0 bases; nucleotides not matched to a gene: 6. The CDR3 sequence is CASSRQGGPSGANVLTF. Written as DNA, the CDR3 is TGTGCCAGCAGCCGACAGGGGGGACCCTCTGGGGCCAACGTCCTGACTTTC.

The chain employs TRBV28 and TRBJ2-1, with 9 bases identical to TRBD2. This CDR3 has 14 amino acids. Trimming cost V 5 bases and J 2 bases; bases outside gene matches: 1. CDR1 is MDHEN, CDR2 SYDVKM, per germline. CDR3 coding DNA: TGTGCCAGCAGTGGGACTAGCCCCTACAATGAGCAGTTCTTC. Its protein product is CASSGTSPYNEQFF.

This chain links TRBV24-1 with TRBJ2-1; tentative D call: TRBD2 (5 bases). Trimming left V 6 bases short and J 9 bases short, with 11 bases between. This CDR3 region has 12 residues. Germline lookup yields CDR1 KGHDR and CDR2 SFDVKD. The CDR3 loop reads CATSTGMVEQFF. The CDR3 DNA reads TGTGCCACCAGTACGGGGATGGTTGAGCAGTTCTTC.

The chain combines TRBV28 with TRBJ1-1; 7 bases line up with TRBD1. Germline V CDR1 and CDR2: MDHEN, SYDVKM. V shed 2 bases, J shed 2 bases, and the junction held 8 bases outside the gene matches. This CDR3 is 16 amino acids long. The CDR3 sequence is CASSLRWTGTNTEAFF. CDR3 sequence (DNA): TGTGCCAGCAGTTTACGGTGGACAGGAACTAACACTGAAGCTTTCTTT.

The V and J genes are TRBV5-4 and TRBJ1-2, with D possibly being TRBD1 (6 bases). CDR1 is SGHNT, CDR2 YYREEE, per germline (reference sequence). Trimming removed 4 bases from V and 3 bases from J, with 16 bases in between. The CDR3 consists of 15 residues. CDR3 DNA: TGTGCCAGCAGCCCTTCCGGGGGGCGCGACTATGGCTACACCTTC. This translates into CASSPSGGRDYGYTF.

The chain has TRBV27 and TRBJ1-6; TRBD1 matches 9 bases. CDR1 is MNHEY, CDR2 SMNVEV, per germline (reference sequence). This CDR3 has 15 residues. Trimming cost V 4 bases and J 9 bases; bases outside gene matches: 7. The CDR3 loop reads CASSSGTGISSPLHF. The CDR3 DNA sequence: TGTGCCAGCAGTTCCGGGACAGGGATCAGTTCACCCCTCCACTTT.

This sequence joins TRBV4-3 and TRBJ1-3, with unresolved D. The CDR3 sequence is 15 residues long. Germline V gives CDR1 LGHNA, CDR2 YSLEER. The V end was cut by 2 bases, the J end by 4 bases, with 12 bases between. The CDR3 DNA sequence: TGCGCCAGCAGCCAACTCCGGGGTTCGGGAAACACCATATATTTT. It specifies CASSQLRGSGNTIYF.

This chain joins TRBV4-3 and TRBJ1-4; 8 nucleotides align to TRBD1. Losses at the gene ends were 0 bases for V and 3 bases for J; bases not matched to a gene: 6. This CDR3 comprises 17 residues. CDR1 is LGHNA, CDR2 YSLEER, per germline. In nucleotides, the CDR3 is TGCGCCAGCAGCCAAGAACGGACAGGGTTGGCTAATGAAAAACTGTTTTTT. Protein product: CASSQERTGLANEKLFF.

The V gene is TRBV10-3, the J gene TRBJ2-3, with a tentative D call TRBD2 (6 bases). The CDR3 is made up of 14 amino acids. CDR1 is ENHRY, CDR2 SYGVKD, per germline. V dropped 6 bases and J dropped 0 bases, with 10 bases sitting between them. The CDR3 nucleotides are TGTGCCATCAGACCCGGGACTAGCACAGATACGCAGTATTTT. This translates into CAIRPGTSTDTQYF.

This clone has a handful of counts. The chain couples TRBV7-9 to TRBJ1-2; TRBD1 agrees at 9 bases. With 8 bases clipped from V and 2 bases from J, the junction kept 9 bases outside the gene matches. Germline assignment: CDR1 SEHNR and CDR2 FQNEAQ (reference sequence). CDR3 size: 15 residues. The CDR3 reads CASVRRGQGNYGYTF. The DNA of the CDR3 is TGTGCCAGCGTCAGACGGGGACAGGGAAACTATGGCTACACCTTC.

CDR3 bases: TGTGCCAGCAGCTTCAGCGGGAACACAGATACGCAGTATTTT. Residues: CASSFSGNTDTQYF. The chain links TRBV11-3 to TRBJ2-3; 7 nucleotides agree with TRBD2. Germline CDR1 is SGHNT and CDR2 is YENEEA. Germline trimming cut 3 bases from V and 2 bases from J; bases unmatched to any gene: 2. The CDR3 consists of 14 residues. Supplemented by reference TRBV11-3 and TRBJ2-3, the full variable domain reads EAGVVQSPRYKIIEKKQPVAFWCNPISGHNTLYWYLQNLGQGPELLIRYENEEAVDDSQLPKDRFSAERLKGVDSTLKIQPAELGDSAVYLCASSFSGNTDTQYFGPGTRLTVL.

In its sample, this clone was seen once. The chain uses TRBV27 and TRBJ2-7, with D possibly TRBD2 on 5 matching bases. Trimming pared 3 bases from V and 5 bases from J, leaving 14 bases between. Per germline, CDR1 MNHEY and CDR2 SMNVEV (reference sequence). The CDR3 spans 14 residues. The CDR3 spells CASSLNYIGDEQYF. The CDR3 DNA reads TGTGCCAGCAGTTTGAACTACATCGGGGACGAGCAGTACTTC.

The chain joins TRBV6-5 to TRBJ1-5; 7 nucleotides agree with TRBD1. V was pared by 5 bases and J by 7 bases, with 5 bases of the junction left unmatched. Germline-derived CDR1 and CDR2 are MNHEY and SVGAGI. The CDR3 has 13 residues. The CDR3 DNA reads TGTGCCAGCAGTAACCAGGGGGAACAGCCCCAGCATTTT. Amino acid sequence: CASSNQGEQPQHF.

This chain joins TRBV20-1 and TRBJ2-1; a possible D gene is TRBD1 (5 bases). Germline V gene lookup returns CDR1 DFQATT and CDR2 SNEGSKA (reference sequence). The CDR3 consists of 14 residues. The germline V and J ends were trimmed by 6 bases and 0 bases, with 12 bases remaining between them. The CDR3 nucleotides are TGCAGTGCGAGTCGGACAAACTCCTACAATGAGCAGTTCTTC. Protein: CSASRTNSYNEQFF.

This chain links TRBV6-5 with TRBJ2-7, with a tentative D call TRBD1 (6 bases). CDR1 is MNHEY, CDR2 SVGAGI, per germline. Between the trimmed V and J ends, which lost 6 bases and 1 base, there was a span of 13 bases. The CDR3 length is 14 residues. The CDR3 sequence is CASRISDSSYEQYF. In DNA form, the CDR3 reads TGTGCCAGCAGGATTTCGGACAGTTCCTACGAGCAGTACTTC.

The CDR3 DNA reads as TGTGCCAGATCAGCTAGCGGATACAATGAGCAGTTCTTC. Translation: CARSASGYNEQFF. The chain carries TRBV5-3 and TRBJ2-1, with 7 nucleotides matching TRBD2. TRBV5-3 is placed among ORFs of uncertain function. V gave up 7 bases and J gave up 4 bases; unmatched junction bases: 5. This CDR3 spans 13 amino acids.

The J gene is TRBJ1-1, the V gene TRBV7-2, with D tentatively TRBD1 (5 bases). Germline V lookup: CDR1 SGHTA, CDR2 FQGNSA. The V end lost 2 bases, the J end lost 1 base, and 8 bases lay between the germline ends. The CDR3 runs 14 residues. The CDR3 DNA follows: TGTGCCAGCAGCTTATTTGGGGCGAACACTGAAGCTTTCTTT. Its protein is CASSLFGANTEAFF.

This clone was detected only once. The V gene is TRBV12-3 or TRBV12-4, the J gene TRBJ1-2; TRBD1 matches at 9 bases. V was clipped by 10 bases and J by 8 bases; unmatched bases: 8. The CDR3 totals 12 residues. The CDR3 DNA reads TGTGCCATCTCAACAGGGGGCGACGGCTACACCTTC. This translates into CAISTGGDGYTF.

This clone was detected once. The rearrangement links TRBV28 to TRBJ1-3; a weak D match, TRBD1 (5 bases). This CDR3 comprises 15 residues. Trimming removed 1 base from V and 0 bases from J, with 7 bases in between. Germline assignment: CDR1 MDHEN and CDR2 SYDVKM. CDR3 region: CASSLFGASGNTIYF. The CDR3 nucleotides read TGTGCCAGCAGTTTATTTGGGGCCTCTGGAAACACCATATATTTT.

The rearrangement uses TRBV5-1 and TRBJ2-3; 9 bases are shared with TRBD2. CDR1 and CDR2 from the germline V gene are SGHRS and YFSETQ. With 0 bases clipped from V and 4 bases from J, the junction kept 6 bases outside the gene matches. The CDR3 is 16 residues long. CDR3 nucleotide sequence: TGCGCCAGCAGCTTGGTCGCAGCGGGGGGTCCAGATACGCAGTATTTT. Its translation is CASSLVAAGGPDTQYF. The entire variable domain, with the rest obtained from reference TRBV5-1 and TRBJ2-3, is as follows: KAGVTQTPRYLIKTRGQQVTLSCSPISGHRSVSWYQQTPGQGLQFLFEYFSETQRNKGNFPGRFSGRQFSNSRSEMNVSTLELGDSALYLCASSLVAAGGPDTQYFGPGTRLTVL.

CDR3 sequence: CASSRNFGDSSGNTIYF. The CDR3 region has the DNA TGTGCCAGCTCACGAAACTTCGGGGATAGCTCTGGAAACACCATATATTTT. This chain connects TRBV18 to TRBJ1-3; unclear D gene. Germline values: CDR1 KGHSH, CDR2 LQKENI. The CDR3 loop spans 17 amino acids. The V end was cut by 4 bases, the J end by 0 bases, with 16 bases between.

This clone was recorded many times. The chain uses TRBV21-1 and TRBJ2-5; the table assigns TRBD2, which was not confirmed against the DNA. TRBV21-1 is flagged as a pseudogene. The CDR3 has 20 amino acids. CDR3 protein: CASSSNGVATYKMSGETQYF. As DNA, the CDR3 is TGTGCCAGCAGCTCAAATGGGGTAGCGACATATAAAATGTCGGGAGAGACCCAGTACTTC.

DNA for the CDR3: TGTGCCAGCAGCGAAACGACAAACAGCAATCAGCCCCAGCATTTT. Translation gives CASSETTNSNQPQHF. J is TRBJ1-5 and V is TRBV5-6; unclear D gene. The V and J ends lost 4 bases and 1 base respectively, with 12 bases between them. The V gene's germline CDR1 is SGHDT and CDR2 YYEEEE. CDR3 size: 15 residues.

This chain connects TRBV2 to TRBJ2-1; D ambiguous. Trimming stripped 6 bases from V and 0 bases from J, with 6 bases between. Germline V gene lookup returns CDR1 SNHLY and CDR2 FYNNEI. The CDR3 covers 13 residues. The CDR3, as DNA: TGTGCCAGCAGGGTAGTCTCCTACAATGAGCAGTTCTTC. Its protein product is CASRVVSYNEQFF.

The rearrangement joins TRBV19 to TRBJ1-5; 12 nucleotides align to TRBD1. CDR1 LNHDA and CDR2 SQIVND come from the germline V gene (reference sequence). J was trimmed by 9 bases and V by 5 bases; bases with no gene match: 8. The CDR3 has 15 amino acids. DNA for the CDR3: TGTGCCAGTAGTTCAGGGACAGGGGGCTCGATGCCCCAGCATTTT. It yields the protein CASSSGTGGSMPQHF.

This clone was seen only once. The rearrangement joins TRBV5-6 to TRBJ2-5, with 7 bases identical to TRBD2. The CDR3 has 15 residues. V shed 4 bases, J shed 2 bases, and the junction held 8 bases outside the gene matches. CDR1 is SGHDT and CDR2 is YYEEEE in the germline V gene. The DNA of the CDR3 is TGTGCCAGCAGCCTCGGGGGGAGGCGGCAAGAGACCCAGTACTTC. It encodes CASSLGGRRQETQYF.

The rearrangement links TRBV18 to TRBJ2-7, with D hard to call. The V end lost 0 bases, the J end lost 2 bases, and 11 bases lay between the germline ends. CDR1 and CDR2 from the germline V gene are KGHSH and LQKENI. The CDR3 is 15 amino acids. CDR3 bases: TGTGCCAGCTCACCACCGAACAGTCTTCCCTACGAGCAGTACTTC. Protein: CASSPPNSLPYEQYF. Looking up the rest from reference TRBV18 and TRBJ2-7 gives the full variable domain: NAGVMQNPRHLVRRRGQEARLRCSPMKGHSHVYWYRQLPEEGLKFMVYLQKENIIDESGMPKERFSAEFPKEGPSILRIQQVVRGDSAAYFCASSPPNSLPYEQYFGPGTRLTVT.

Here the CDR3 reads CASSLELGDIGNKAFF. CDR3 nucleotides: TGTGCCAGCAGCTTAGAGTTAGGGGACATAGGCAATAAAGCTTTCTTT. The chain uses TRBV7-6 and TRBJ1-1, with D perhaps matching TRBD1 (6 bases). Germline loops: CDR1 SGHVS, CDR2 FNYEAQ. The V gene lost 1 base and the J gene lost 9 bases, with 21 bases spanning the gap. CDR3 length: 16 amino acids.

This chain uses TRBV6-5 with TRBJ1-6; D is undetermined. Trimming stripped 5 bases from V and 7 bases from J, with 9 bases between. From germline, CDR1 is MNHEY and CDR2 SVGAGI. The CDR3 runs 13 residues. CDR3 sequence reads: CASSTERNSPLHF. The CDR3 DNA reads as TGTGCCAGCAGTACCGAGAGAAATTCACCCCTCCACTTT.